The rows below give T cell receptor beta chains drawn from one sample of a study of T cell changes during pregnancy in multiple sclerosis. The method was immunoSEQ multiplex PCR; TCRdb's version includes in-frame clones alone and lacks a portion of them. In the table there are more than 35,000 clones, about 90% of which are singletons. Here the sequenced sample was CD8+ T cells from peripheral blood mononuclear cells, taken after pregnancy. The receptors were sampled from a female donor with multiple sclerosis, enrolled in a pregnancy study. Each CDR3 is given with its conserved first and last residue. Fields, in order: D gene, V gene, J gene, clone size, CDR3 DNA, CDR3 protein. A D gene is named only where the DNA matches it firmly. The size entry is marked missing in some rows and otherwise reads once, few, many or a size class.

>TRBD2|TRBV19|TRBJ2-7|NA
TGTGCCAGTAGTAAACGGGAGGGTTACTACGAGCAGTACTTC
CASSKREGYYEQYF
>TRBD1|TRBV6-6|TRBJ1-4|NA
TGTGCCAGCAATCTACAGGGGGCGTCTAATGAAAAACTGTTTTTT
CASNLQGASNEKLFF
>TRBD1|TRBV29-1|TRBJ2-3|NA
TGCAGCGTCACCGGGACAGGGGGAAAGGGAGATACGCAGTATTTT
CSVTGTGGKGDTQYF
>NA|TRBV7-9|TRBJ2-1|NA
TGTGCCAGCAGGCCGGTAAGAATAAGCTCCTACAATGAGCAGTTCTTC
CASRPVRISSYNEQFF
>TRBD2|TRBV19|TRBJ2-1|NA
TGTGCCAGTACCCTGAGGCCCCAACTAGCGGGAACCTACAATGAGCAGTTCTTC
CASTLRPQLAGTYNEQFF
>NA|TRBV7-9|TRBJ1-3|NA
TGTGCCAGCGCGGGGGCTGGAAACACCATATATTTT
CASAGAGNTIYF
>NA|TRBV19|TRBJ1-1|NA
TGTGCCAGTGGACAGTCCCTGAACACTGAAGCTTTCTTT
CASGQSLNTEAFF
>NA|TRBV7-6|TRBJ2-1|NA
TGTGCCAGCAGCTTTTTTGGCGGGAACGATGAGCAGTTCTTC
CASSFFGGNDEQFF
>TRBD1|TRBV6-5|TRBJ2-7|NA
TGTGCCAGCAGTGGGACAGGAAAGGACGAGCAGTACTTC
CASSGTGKDEQYF
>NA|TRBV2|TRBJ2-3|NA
TGTGCCACCAAGGAGGGGACAGATACGCAGTATTTT
CATKEGTDTQYF
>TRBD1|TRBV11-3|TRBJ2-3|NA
TGTGCCAGCAGCTTCAAAGGGGGCGTTGACACAGATACGCAGTATTTT
CASSFKGGVDTDTQYF
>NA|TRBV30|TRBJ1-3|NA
TGTGCCTGGACCCCGGACAGCTCTGGAAACACCATATATTTT
CAWTPDSSGNTIYF
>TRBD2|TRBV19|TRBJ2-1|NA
TGTGCCAGCAGACTAGCGGGAGAGTCCTATGAGCAGTTCTTC
CASRLAGESYEQFF
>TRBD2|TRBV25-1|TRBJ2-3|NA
TGTGCCAGCAGCGCTGGACTAGCGGGATCATTAAGCACAGATACGCAGTATTTT
CASSAGLAGSLSTDTQYF
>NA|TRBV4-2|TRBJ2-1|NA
TGTGCCAGCAGCCGCTCTGGTGGGGCAAACAATGAGCAGTTCTTC
CASSRSGGANNEQFF
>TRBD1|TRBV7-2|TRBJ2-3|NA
TGTGCCAGCAGCTTAGGGGACAGGAGGGGGGATACGCAGTATTTT
CASSLGDRRGDTQYF
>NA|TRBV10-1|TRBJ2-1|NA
TGCGCCAGCAGTGAAGACGGGAGTCTCTACAATGAGCAGTTCTTC
CASSEDGSLYNEQFF
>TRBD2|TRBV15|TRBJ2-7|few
TGTGCCACCAGCCTAAGTTCCGGGGGGGCCTACGAGCAGTACTTC
CATSLSSGGAYEQYF
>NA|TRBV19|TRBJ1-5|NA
TGTGCCAGTAGTACCCTCAATCAGCCCCAGCATTTT
CASSTLNQPQHF
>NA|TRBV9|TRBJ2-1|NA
TGTGCCAGCAGTCACTACAATGAGCAGTTCTTC
CASSHYNEQFF
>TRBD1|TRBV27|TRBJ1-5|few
TGTGCCAGCAGTTTCTCAGGGACAGGGTATCGCAATCAGCCCCAGCATTTT
CASSFSGTGYRNQPQHF
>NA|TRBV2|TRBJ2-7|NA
TGTGCCAGCAGCTACAGGGTCAGCTCCTACGAGCAGTACTTC
CASSYRVSSYEQYF
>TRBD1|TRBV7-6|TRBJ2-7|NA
TGTGCCAGCAGCTTGGCGGACAGGGGAGATGAGCAGTACTTC
CASSLADRGDEQYF
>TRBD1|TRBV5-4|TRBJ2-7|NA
TGTGCCGGTTTGGGACAGGGCGACGAGCAGTACTTC
CAGLGQGDEQYF
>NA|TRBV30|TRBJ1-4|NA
TGTGCCTGGAGTCCAACAGGTGGCGAAAAACTGTTTTTT
CAWSPTGGEKLFF
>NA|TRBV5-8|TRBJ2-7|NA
TGTGCCAGCAGCTGGCCCGACAGGTCAGAGTACGAGCAGTACTTC
CASSWPDRSEYEQYF
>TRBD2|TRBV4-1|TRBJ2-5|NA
TGCGCCAGCAGCCAAGACCCACTCCGGGGGGGCGTGAAGACCCAGTACTTC
CASSQDPLRGGVKTQYF
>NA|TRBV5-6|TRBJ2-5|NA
TGTGCCAGCAGCTTGGCCGGGAGTCAAGAGACCCAGTACTTC
CASSLAGSQETQYF
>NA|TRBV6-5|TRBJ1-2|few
TGTGCCAGCAGTTACGGGGGGAACTATGGCTACACCTTC
CASSYGGNYGYTF
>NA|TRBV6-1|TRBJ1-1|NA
TGTGCCAGCAGTGAAGTTTGGGACCGAGGGACTGTCTATGGAGCTTTCTTT
CASSEVWDRGTVYGAFF
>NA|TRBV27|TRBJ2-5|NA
TGTGCCAGCAGTTCCTACTCCCAAGAGACCCAGTACTTC
CASSSYSQETQYF
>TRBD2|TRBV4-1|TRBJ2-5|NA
TGCGCCAGCAGCCAAGAGATCTTGGCTAGCGGGGAAGAAGAGACCCAGTACTTC
CASSQEILASGEEETQYF
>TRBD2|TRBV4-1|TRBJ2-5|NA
TGCGCCAGCAGCCAAGCGGGCCTAGCGGGGGAAGTGATCCAGTACTTC
CASSQAGLAGEVIQYF
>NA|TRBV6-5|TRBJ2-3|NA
TGTGCCAGCAGTTATCGTTACAGCAGCACAGATACGCAGTATTTT
CASSYRYSSTDTQYF
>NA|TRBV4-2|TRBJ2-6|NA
TGTGCCAGCAGCCAAGGAGGAATCTCTGGGGCCAACGTCCTGACTTTC
CASSQGGISGANVLTF
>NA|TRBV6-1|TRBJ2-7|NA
TGTGCCATCGACAGCTACGAGCAGTACTTC
CAIDSYEQYF
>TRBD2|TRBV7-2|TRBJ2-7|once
TGTGCCAGCAGCCATATAGCGGGGGGGCCGAGGGAGCAGTACTTC
CASSHIAGGPREQYF
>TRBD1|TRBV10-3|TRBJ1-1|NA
TGTGCCATCAGTGAGGGGACAGAGCGCCTGAACACTGAAGCTTTCTTT
CAISEGTERLNTEAFF
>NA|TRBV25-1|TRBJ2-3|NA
TGTGCCAGCAGTGAGGGCTTGCCAGATACGCAGTATTTT
CASSEGLPDTQYF
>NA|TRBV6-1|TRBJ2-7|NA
TGTGCCACCCTCGGTGGCGAGCAGTACTTC
CATLGGEQYF
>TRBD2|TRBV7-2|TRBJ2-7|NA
TGTGCCAGCAGCCCGAGCGGGAGCAGGGTCTACGAGCAGTACTTC
CASSPSGSRVYEQYF
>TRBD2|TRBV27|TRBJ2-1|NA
TGTGCCAGCAGTTTAGCGGGAGAGTACAATGAGCAGTTCTTC
CASSLAGEYNEQFF
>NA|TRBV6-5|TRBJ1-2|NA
TGTGCCAGCAGTTACCTACCCACCAATGGCTACACCTTC
CASSYLPTNGYTF
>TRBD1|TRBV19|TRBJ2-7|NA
TGTGCCAGTAGTCTTTGGACAGGGCCATACGAGCAGTACTTC
CASSLWTGPYEQYF
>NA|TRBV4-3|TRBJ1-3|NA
TGCGCCAGCAGCCAAGAGGAGGGGAGTTTCAGAAACACCATATATTTT
CASSQEEGSFRNTIYF
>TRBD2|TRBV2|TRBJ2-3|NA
TGTGCCAGTAGCGGGAGTAATATAATTGCGCAGTATTTT
CASSGSNIIAQYF
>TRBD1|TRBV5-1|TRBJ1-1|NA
TGCGCCAGCAGCGCAAACAGGGGGCTGAACACTGAAGCTTTCTTT
CASSANRGLNTEAFF
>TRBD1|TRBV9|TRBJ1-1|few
TGTGCCAGCAGCGTAGGTCGGGACAGTCACACTGAAGCTTTCTTT
CASSVGRDSHTEAFF
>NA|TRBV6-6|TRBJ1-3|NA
TGTGCCAGCAGTTACTCGGGCCTGACCAGAAACACCATATATTTT
CASSYSGLTRNTIYF
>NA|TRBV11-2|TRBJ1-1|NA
TGTGCCAGCAGCTTTACGGGAGGGGGAACTGAAGCTTTCTTT
CASSFTGGGTEAFF
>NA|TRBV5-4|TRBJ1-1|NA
TGTGCCAGCAGCCCCGGACTGGGGAACACTGAAGCTTTCTTT
CASSPGLGNTEAFF
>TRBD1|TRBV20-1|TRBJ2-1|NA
TGCAGGGGACAGGGTGGGAATGAGCAGTTCTTC
CRGQGGNEQFF